A selection of T cell receptor beta chains follows, all from one sample in a study of blood T cell repertoires in COVID-19. Produced via immunoSEQ multiplex PCR; TCRdb's table is partial and in-frame only. The sample contains 120,000 or so clones, around four fifths of which appear only once. Sample: peripheral blood. The receptor source for this set is a man aged 55 to 70 with acute or convalescent COVID-19. Each CDR3 is given with its conserved first and last residue. D genes are given only for firm matches.

V	D	J	CDR3
TRBV30	NA	TRBJ2-7	CAWIKPEGRPYEQYF
TRBV12-3/TRBV12-4	NA	TRBJ1-2	CASSPRHLYGYTF
TRBV9	TRBD2	TRBJ2-2	CASSAAPGTSRTGELFF
TRBV2	NA	TRBJ1-3	CASSEAGRVATGNTIYF
TRBV5-1	TRBD1	TRBJ1-5	CASKPGQGSNQPQHF
TRBV2	NA	TRBJ1-1	CASSENKGDTEAFF
TRBV28	TRBD1	TRBJ2-3	CASRRGTGGLDTQYF
TRBV24-1	NA	TRBJ1-2	CATSDPGRGDGYTF
TRBV10-2	NA	TRBJ1-4	CASSEGGAGNEKLFF
TRBV5-1	TRBD1	TRBJ2-3	CASSLKGTGRADTQYF
TRBV28	NA	TRBJ1-2	CASSPHSYGYTF
TRBV12-3/TRBV12-4	NA	TRBJ1-3	CASSLRSGNTIYF
TRBV7-9	NA	TRBJ1-2	CASSVPMSWGYTF
TRBV12-3/TRBV12-4	NA	TRBJ2-7	CASSLAFGQYF
TRBV7-9	NA	TRBJ2-7	CASSLHNYEQYF
TRBV18	NA	TRBJ2-1	CASSPPNPWGSGPEQFF
TRBV29-1	TRBD1	TRBJ1-3	CSVGTGAGNTIYF
TRBV6-5	NA	TRBJ2-3	CATRGQFTDTQYF
TRBV5-1	TRBD1	TRBJ2-7	CASTSTTGVPPYEQYF
TRBV30	NA	TRBJ2-3	CAWSVPGGTDTQYF
TRBV2	TRBD2	TRBJ2-5	CASDGPTSGQFSAQYF
TRBV3-1/TRBV3-2	NA	TRBJ1-4	CASSRTVNEKLFF
TRBV7-9	TRBD1	TRBJ1-4	CASSLGQGVKEKLFF
TRBV29-1	TRBD1	TRBJ1-1	CSVLDRGRGNAFF
TRBV5-1	TRBD1	TRBJ2-3	CASSFTGTGGDTQYF
TRBV6-2/TRBV6-3	TRBD2	TRBJ2-7	CASSYPGSGRYEQYF
TRBV2	NA	TRBJ2-3	CASKGASTDTQYF
TRBV7-9	NA	TRBJ2-1	CASSLGLGGNEQFF
TRBV5-1	NA	TRBJ2-1	CASSITSRTEQFF
TRBV7-9	NA	TRBJ2-2	CASSLAQGAGELFF
TRBV11-2	TRBD1	TRBJ1-2	CASSPWDRANYGYTF
TRBV28	TRBD2	TRBJ2-7	CASSLYGLAGGIQYF
TRBV6-5	NA	TRBJ1-1	CASFSGWRNTEAFF
TRBV30	NA	TRBJ2-7	CAWSFIRDEQYF
TRBV7-3	TRBD2	TRBJ2-2	CASSLAGGPGELFF
TRBV29-1	TRBD2	TRBJ2-2	CSVQNPGGDPGELFF
TRBV28	TRBD1	TRBJ1-3	CATLDRGALGNTIYF
TRBV2	NA	TRBJ1-3	CASSEVRGNTIYF
TRBV9	NA	TRBJ2-5	CASSVDGGGSETQYF
TRBV11-2	NA	TRBJ2-7	CASSLDQGRGEQYF
TRBV7-9	NA	TRBJ2-1	CASSNGQSSYNEQFF
TRBV5-1	TRBD1	TRBJ2-1	CASSVPGTGGNEQFF